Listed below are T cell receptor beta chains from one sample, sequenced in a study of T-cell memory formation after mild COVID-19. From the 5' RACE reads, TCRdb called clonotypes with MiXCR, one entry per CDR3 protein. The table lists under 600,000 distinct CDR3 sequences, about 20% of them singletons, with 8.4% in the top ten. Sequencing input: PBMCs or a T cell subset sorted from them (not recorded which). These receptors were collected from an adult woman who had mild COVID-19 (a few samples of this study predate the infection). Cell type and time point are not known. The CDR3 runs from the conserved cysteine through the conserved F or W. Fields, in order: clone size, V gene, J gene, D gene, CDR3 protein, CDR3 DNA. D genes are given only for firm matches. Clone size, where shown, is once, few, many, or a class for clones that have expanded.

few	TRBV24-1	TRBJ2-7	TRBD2	CATSLAGYEQYF	TGTGCCACCAGCTTAGCGGGCTACGAGCAGTACTTC
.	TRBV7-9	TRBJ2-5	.	CASSLVRGSQETQYF	TGTGCCAGCAGCTTAGTCAGGGGTTCCCAAGAGACCCAGTACTTC
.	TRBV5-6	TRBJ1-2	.	CASSFGGEGGYTF	TGTGCCAGCAGCTTCGGGGGTGAGGGCGGCTACACCTTC
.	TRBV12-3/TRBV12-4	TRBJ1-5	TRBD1	CASSFWTGEIHSNQPQHF	TGTGCCAGCAGTTTCTGGACAGGGGAGATTCATAGCAATCAGCCCCAGCATTTT
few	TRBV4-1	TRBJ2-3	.	CASSQRGPASWGYDTQYF	TGCGCCAGCAGCCAAAGAGGACCAGCGAGCTGGGGATATGATACGCAGTATTTT
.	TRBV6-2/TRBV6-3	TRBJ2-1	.	CASSQASTSSYNEQFF	TGTGCCAGCAGCCAAGCCAGCACTAGCTCCTACAATGAGCAGTTCTTC
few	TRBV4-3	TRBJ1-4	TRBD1	CASSPGTGGNEKLFF	TGCGCCAGCAGCCCGGGGACAGGCGGTAATGAAAAACTGTTTTTT
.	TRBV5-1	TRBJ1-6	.	CASGREDSSNSPLHF	TGCGCCAGTGGACGGGAGGACAGTAGTAATTCACCCCTCCACTTT
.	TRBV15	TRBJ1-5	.	CATSRDQPQGNQPQHF	TGTGCCACCAGCAGGGACCAACCCCAAGGAAATCAGCCCCAGCATTTT
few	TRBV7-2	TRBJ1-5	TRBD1	CASSPDRGRQPQHF	TGTGCCAGCAGCCCGGACAGGGGGCGTCAGCCCCAGCATTTT
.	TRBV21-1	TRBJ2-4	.	CASSKCNEGLAKNIQYF	TGTGCCAGCAGCAAATGTAACGAGGGGCTGGCCAAAAACATTCAGTACTTC
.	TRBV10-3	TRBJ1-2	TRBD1	CAIAGGAGGGYTF	TGTGCCATCGCCGGCGGCGCAGGGGGTGGCTACACCTTC
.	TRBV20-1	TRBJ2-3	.	CSARDHGRGGTDTQYF	TGCAGTGCTAGAGACCACGGCAGGGGAGGGACAGATACGCAGTATTTT
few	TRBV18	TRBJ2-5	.	CASSPPMKETQYF	TGTGCCAGCTCACCACCGATGAAGGAGACCCAGTACTTC
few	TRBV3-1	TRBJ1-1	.	CASSHQGMNTEAFF	TGTGCCAGCAGCCATCAGGGCATGAACACTGAAGCTTTCTTT
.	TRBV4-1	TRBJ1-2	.	CASSQGTVTNYGYTF	TGCGCCAGCAGCCAAGGAACAGTGACTAACTATGGCTACACCTTC
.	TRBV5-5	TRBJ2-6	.	CASSLSWGQGSGANVLTF	TGTGCCAGCAGCTTGAGTTGGGGGCAGGGCTCTGGGGCCAACGTCCTGACTTTC
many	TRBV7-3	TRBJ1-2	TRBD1	CASSPTGGNYGYTF	TGTGCCAGCAGCCCTACAGGGGGTAACTATGGCTACACCTTC
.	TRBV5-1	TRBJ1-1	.	CASSLAGQYTEAFF	TGCGCCAGCAGCTTGGCCGGGCAGTACACTGAAGCTTTCTTT
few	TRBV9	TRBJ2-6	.	CASRQSGANVLTF	TGTGCCAGCAGACAATCTGGGGCCAACGTCCTGACTTTC
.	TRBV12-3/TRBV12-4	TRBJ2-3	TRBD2	CASSSRLASDTQYF	TGTGCCAGCAGTTCGCGACTAGCTTCGGATACGCAGTATTTT
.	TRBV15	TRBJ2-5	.	CATSRDAAAETQYF	TGTGCCACCAGCAGAGATGCTGCTGCGGAGACCCAGTACTTC
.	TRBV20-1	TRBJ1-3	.	CSARGPGGNTIYF	TGCAGTGCTAGAGGTCCAGGCGGAAACACCATATATTTT
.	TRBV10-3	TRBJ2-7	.	CAISESGLLYEQYF	TGTGCCATCAGTGAGTCAGGACTCCTCTACGAGCAGTACTTC
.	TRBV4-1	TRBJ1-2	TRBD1	CASSPMQGARGYGYTF	TGCGCCAGCAGCCCGATGCAGGGGGCGCGTGGCTATGGCTACACCTTC
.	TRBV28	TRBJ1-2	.	CASRSLEGYTF	TGTGCCAGCAGGTCCCTGGAAGGCTACACCTTC
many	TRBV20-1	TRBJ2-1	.	CSARAGGEQFF	TGCAGTGCTAGAGCTGGTGGTGAGCAGTTCTTC
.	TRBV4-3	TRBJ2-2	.	CASSPRTAYEPGELFF	TGCGCCAGCAGCCCCCGGACAGCTTATGAACCCGGGGAGCTGTTTTTT
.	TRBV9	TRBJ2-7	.	CASSVGRGDSYNEQYF	TGTGCCAGCAGCGTAGGTAGGGGGGACAGCTATAACGAGCAGTACTTC
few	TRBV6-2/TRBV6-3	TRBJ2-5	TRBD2	CASSSPASGSSETQYF	TGTGCCAGCAGTTCTCCCGCTAGCGGGAGTTCGGAGACCCAGTACTTC